One sample yielded the 18 T cell receptor beta chains listed below, sequenced in a study of PD-1 blockade in classical Hodgkin lymphoma. Time point here: newly diagnosed, previously untreated cHL patient sample. Starting with thawed PBMCs, CD4+ T cells were purified by magnetic negative selection. Repertoires were generated with immunoSEQ multiplex PCR, while TCRdb's copy carries only in-frame clones and drops some. Of roughly 16,000 clones in the sample, around 92% are singletons; the top ten hold 0.51%. The sequencing sample was made of CD4+ T cells from blood. All receptors derive from a human donor with classical Hodgkin lymphoma.

CDR3 residues: CASSRTASGNTIYF. CDR3 coding DNA: TGTGCCAGCAGCAGGACAGCCTCTGGAAACACCATATATTTT. The chain employs TRBV5-6 and TRBJ1-3; possible D gene TRBD1, 6 bases. This CDR3 contains 14 residues. Germline CDR1 SGHDT, CDR2 YYEEEE. Trimming shortened V by 4 bases and J by 0 bases, and 8 bases separated the two germline ends.

J is TRBJ2-1 and V is TRBV5-4, with D unresolved. Germline-derived CDR1 and CDR2 are SGHNT and YYREEE (reference sequence). V shed 0 bases and J shed 5 bases, with 9 bases lying between them. The CDR3 has 14 residues. CDR3 DNA: TGTGCCAGCAGCTTGGTTGGAGATCACAATGAGCAGTTCTTC. Translation: CASSLVGDHNEQFF.

J is TRBJ2-3 and V is TRBV7-2; 8 bases agree with TRBD2. Germline lookup yields CDR1 SGHTA and CDR2 FQGNSA. V shed 5 bases and J 5 bases; nucleotides not matched to a gene: 6. The CDR3 totals 14 residues. The CDR3 DNA reads as TGTGCCAGCAGCCTAGGGCTAGCGGGAGATACGCAGTATTTT. This codes for CASSLGLAGDTQYF.

The rearrangement uses TRBV15 and TRBJ1-2, with no clear D. Looked up from germline, CDR1 is LNHNV and CDR2 is YYDKDF (reference sequence). CDR3 size: 14 residues. Trimming took off 0 bases at V and 2 bases at J, with 7 bases between the two ends. The CDR3 DNA reads as TGTGCCACCAGCAGAGACTTCGTAAACTATGGCTACACCTTC. Its protein is CATSRDFVNYGYTF.

V gene TRBV9 combines with J gene TRBJ1-4, with D maybe TRBD1 (6 bases). CDR1 is SGDLS, CDR2 YYNGEE, per germline. V was pared by 3 bases and J by 4 bases, with 10 bases between. The CDR3 covers 14 residues. The CDR3 DNA reads TGTGCCAGCAGCGACACAGGGAGTAATGAAAAACTGTTTTTT. Amino acid sequence: CASSDTGSNEKLFF.

The chain joins TRBV7-9 to TRBJ2-6; the match to TRBD2 covers 8 bases. The germline V gene has CDR1 SEHNR and CDR2 FQNEAQ (reference sequence). CDR3 size: 17 residues. J was trimmed by 2 bases and V by 5 bases; bases with no gene match: 8. In DNA, the CDR3 is TGTGCCAGCAGCCCCGGGAGGGTACTGGCTGGGGCCAACGTCCTGACTTTC. This encodes CASSPGRVLAGANVLTF.

This sequence joins TRBV7-6 and TRBJ1-2; unclear D gene. The CDR3 is made up of 13 amino acids. Looked up from germline, CDR1 is SGHVS and CDR2 is FNYEAQ. Deletions cut 1 base from V and 7 bases from J, with 10 bases between. The CDR3 nucleotides read TGTGCCAGCAGCTTAGAATCGGGGAGTGGCTACACCTTC. It codes for CASSLESGSGYTF. The entire variable domain, with the rest obtained from reference TRBV7-6 and TRBJ1-2, is as follows: GAGVSQSPRYKVTKRGQDVALRCDPISGHVSLYWYRQALGQGPEFLTYFNYEAQQDKSGLPNDRFSAERPEGSISTLTIQRTEQRDSAMYRCASSLESGSGYTFGSGTRLTVV.

This clone was found once. The chain carries TRBV18 and TRBJ2-3, with a possible D match to TRBD1 (6 bases). Trimming took off 3 bases at V and 3 bases at J, with 10 bases between the two ends. The CDR3 is made up of 14 amino acids. Germline-derived CDR1 and CDR2 are KGHSH and LQKENI. The CDR3 reads CASSPNRATDTQYF. The CDR3 region has the DNA TGTGCCAGCTCACCCAACAGGGCGACAGATACGCAGTATTTT.

The genes are TRBV30 and TRBJ1-1; no firm D call. Germline V lookup: CDR1 GTSNPN, CDR2 SVGIG (reference sequence). CDR3 length equals 13 residues. Trimming shortened V by 3 bases and J by 11 bases, and 19 bases separated the two germline ends. The CDR3 DNA follows: TGTGCCTGGAGCCCTAGCTCGGTGAAGGAGGCTTTCTTT. It is translated as CAWSPSSVKEAFF. Based on the CDR3 plus reference TRBV30 and TRBJ1-1, the full variable domain is SQTIHQWPATLVQPVGSPLSLECTVEGTSNPNLYWYRQAAGRGLQLLFYSVGIGQISSEVPQNLSASRPQDRQFILSSKKLLLSDSGFYLCAWSPSSVKEAFFGQGTRLTVV.

The genes are TRBV15 and TRBJ1-5, with D tentatively TRBD1 (5 bases). In germline, CDR1 is LNHNV, CDR2 YYDKDF (reference sequence). The CDR3 contains 19 residues. V lost 1 base to trimming and J lost 0 bases, with 19 bases between them. DNA of the CDR3: TGTGCCACCAGCAGAGGGGGGAGGTCGAACATGGGTAGCAATCAGCCCCAGCATTTT. This sequence encodes CATSRGGRSNMGSNQPQHF.

The chain couples TRBV7-9 to TRBJ2-5; 7 bases are shared with TRBD1. The CDR3 sequence is 16 residues long. V gave up 6 bases and J gave up 1 base; unmatched junction bases: 11. The germline V gene encodes CDR1 SEHNR and CDR2 FQNEAQ (reference sequence). CDR3 loop: CASRQPGQKLQETQYF. The CDR3, as DNA: TGTGCCAGCAGGCAACCGGGACAGAAACTCCAAGAGACCCAGTACTTC.

V and J are TRBV7-9 and TRBJ2-1, with D tentatively TRBD1 or TRBD2 (6 bases each). Between the trimmed V and J ends, which lost 5 bases and 10 bases, there was a span of 21 bases. The CDR3 totals 15 residues. Per germline, CDR1 SEHNR and CDR2 FQNEAQ (reference sequence). CDR3 bases: TGTGCCAGCAGCGTACAGGGACTCTTGGCTCGAGAGCAGTTCTTC. Translated: CASSVQGLLAREQFF.

The chain joins TRBV19 to TRBJ1-1, with 8 bases lining up with TRBD1. V was pared by 3 bases and J by 3 bases, with 0 bases of the junction left unmatched. CDR3 length: 13 amino acids. Germline CDR1 reads LNHDA; CDR2 reads SQIVND (reference sequence). In DNA, the CDR3 is TGTGCCAGTAGTATGGACAGGGACACTGAAGCTTTCTTT. Its translation is CASSMDRDTEAFF.

The V call is TRBV28, the J call TRBJ2-7, with D hard to call. Trimming shortened V by 5 bases and J by 2 bases, and 4 bases separated the two germline ends. The CDR3 loop spans 11 amino acids. Per germline, CDR1 MDHEN and CDR2 SYDVKM. CDR3 DNA sequence: TGTGCCAGCAGTACCCCCTACGAGCAGTACTTC. This translates into CASSTPYEQYF.

The table lists this clone with a count of one. This rearrangement joins TRBV25-1 to TRBJ2-3; 8 bases align to TRBD1. V shed 10 bases, J shed 0 bases, and the junction held 9 bases outside the gene matches. The CDR3 totals 15 residues. Per the germline V gene, CDR1 is MGHDK and CDR2 is SYGVNS. CDR3 region: CATGRTGGSTDTQYF. The CDR3 coding sequence is TGTGCCACCGGAAGAACAGGGGGTAGCACAGATACGCAGTATTTT.

This chain joins TRBV2 and TRBJ2-5, with D hard to call. V dropped 8 bases and J dropped 5 bases, with 9 bases sitting between them. The CDR3 totals 11 residues. The germline V gene has CDR1 SNHLY and CDR2 FYNNEI. CDR3 coding DNA: TGTGCCAGCGGAAGTCAGGAGACCCAGTACTTC. It encodes CASGSQETQYF.

The rearrangement links TRBV9 to TRBJ2-5, with a tentative D call TRBD2 (6 bases). The CDR3 covers 14 residues. Germline assignment: CDR1 SGDLS and CDR2 YYNGEE. Trimming removed 2 bases from V and 1 base from J, with 9 bases in between. For the CDR3, the DNA is TGTGCCAGCAGCGTGGGGGGAACCCAAGAGACCCAGTACTTC. Protein sequence: CASSVGGTQETQYF.

V and J are TRBV7-9 and TRBJ2-7, with 8 bases that match TRBD2. This CDR3 spans 13 amino acids. CDR1 SEHNR and CDR2 FQNEAQ come from the germline V gene (reference sequence). The ends lost 5 bases at V and 2 bases at J; junction bases unmatched: 2. The CDR3 sequence is CASSPGGAYEQYF. The CDR3 region has the DNA TGTGCCAGCAGCCCCGGGGGGGCCTACGAGCAGTACTTC.